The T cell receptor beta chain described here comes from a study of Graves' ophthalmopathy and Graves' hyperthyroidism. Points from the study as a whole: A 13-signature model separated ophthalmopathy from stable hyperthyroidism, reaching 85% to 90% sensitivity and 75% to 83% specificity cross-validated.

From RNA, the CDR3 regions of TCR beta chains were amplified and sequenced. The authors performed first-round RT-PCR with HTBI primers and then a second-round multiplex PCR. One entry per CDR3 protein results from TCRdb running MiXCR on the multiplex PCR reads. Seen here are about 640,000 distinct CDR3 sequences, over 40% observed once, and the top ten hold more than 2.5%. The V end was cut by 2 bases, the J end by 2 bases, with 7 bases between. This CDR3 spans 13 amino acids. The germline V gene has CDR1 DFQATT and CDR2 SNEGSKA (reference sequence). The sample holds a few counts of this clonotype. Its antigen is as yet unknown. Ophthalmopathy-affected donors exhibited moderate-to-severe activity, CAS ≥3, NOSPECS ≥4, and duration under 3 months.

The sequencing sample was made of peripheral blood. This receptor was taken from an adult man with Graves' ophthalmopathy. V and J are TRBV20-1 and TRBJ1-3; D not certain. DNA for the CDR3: TGCAGTGCTAGACCCATGACTGGAAACACCATATATTTT. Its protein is CSARPMTGNTIYF.